What follows are 7 T cell receptor beta chains derived from one specimen sequenced in a study of post-analysis software for immune sequencing data. General study results and limits: About five TRBV segments, including TRBV5-6, TRBV5-1 and TRBV20-1, were more frequent in patients than controls.

These receptors lack a known antigen. Unique-molecular-identifier-tagged TCR beta cDNA libraries were used. TCRdb fed the PCR reads into MiXCR, producing one record per CDR3 protein. The sample carries more than 500,000 distinct CDR3 sequences, around 34% recorded once. Sequences were obtained from blood. Receptors were obtained from a girl aged 2-17 years with multiple sclerosis.

Turning to this clonotype: At one end, the junction sequence differs from germline, possibly due to a read error. J is TRBJ2-7 and V is TRBV29-1; D remains unclear. The CDR3 length is 12 residues. Germline CDR1 reads SQVTM; CDR2 reads ANQGSEA. In DNA form, the CDR3 reads TGCGGCGTTGAAGATCTACGGTCTATTCAGTACTTC. It yields the protein CGVEDLRSIQYF.

V and J are TRBV24-1 and TRBJ1-6; TRBD1 is a possible D gene (6 bases). V was clipped by 10 bases and J by 5 bases, with 11 bases between them. Germline V gene sequence: CDR1 KGHDR, CDR2 SFDVKD. This CDR3 has 13 residues. The CDR3 coding sequence is TGTGCCACAACCACAGGGAATAATTCACCCCTCCACTTT. Encoded protein: CATTTGNNSPLHF.

This clonotype was observed a few times. The chain recombines TRBV5-1 with TRBJ1-6; D is unclear. Germline values: CDR1 SGHRS, CDR2 YFSETQ. V lost 5 bases and J lost 0, with 12 bases in between. This CDR3 comprises 16 residues. The CDR3 DNA is TGCGCCAGCAGTCACACTGGATTCTCCTATAATTCACCCCTCCACTTT. Residues: CASSHTGFSYNSPLHF.

The chain uses TRBV27 and TRBJ2-5; either TRBD1 or TRBD2 may supply D (6 bases each). The CDR3 runs 15 residues. Per germline, CDR1 MNHEY and CDR2 SMNVEV (reference sequence). V lost 3 bases, J lost 5 bases, and 16 bases lay in between. The CDR3 reads CASSFLSGGLETQYF. CDR3 DNA: TGTGCCAGCAGTTTTTTGAGTGGGGGGCTGGAGACCCAGTACTTC.

The sample holds a few counts of this clonotype. The rearrangement uses TRBV11-2 and TRBJ2-1, with TRBD2 matching 13 bases. The V gene end was trimmed by 5 bases and the J gene end by 10 bases; junction bases not matched to a gene: 8. Looked up from germline, CDR1 is SGHAT and CDR2 is FQNNGV. CDR3 length: 15 residues. The CDR3: CASSRLAGGALEQFF. CDR3 bases: TGTGCCAGCAGCCGACTAGCGGGGGGCGCCTTGGAGCAGTTCTTC.

This clonotype was counted only a few times. The chain has TRBV6-5 and TRBJ1-2; possible D gene TRBD1, 6 bases. The CDR3 totals 15 residues. V lost 7 bases, J lost 0 bases, and 15 bases lay in between. Looked up from germline, CDR1 is MNHEY and CDR2 is SVGAGI. The CDR3 nucleotides read TGTGCCAGCAAGTACCAGGGGAAAGCTAACTATGGCTACACCTTC. Its protein product is CASKYQGKANYGYTF.

This clonotype was seen a few times. V is TRBV7-8 and J is TRBJ2-1, with a weak D call TRBD2 (6 bases). Between the trimmed V and J ends, which lost 5 bases and 0 bases, there was a span of 14 bases. This CDR3 has 16 residues. Per the germline V gene, CDR1 is SGHVS and CDR2 is FQNEAQ. The CDR3 bases are TGTGCCAGCAGCCCCCGAACTAGCACCTCCTACAATGAGCAGTTCTTC. Translating gives CASSPRTSTSYNEQFF.